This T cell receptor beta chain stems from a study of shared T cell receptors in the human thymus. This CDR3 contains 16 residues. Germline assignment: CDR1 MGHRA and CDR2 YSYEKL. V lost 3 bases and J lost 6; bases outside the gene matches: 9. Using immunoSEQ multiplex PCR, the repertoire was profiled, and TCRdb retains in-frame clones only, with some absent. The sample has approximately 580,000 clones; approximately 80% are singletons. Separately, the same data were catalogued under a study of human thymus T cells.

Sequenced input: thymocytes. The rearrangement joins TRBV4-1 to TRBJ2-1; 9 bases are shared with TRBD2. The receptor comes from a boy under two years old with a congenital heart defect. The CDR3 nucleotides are TGCGCCAGCAGCCACTTTAGCGGGAGTCTAGGCAATGAGCAGTTCTTC. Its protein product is CASSHFSGSLGNEQFF.